This T cell receptor beta chain originates from a study of beta chain features in type 1 diabetes. The study, taken as a whole, reports: Type 1 diabetes patients had moderately but significantly shorter TCRB CDR3s in all four CD4+ subsets. Within the patient group, naive, central memory and Treg TCRB repertoires appeared more similar to each other than within healthy donors.

Since all of the isolated RNA was reverse transcribed, expressed TCRB transcripts were what got sequenced. TCRdb's table, derived via immunoSEQ multiplex PCR, lists solely in-frame clones and lacks some. Of tens of thousands of clones in the sample, around 50% are singletons; the top ten hold 2% to 3%. Markers CD45RO/CCR7/CD25/CD127/CD95/CD27 served to sort CD4+ naive, central memory, regulatory and stem cell-like memory cells. Germline lookup yields CDR1 MDHEN and CDR2 SYDVKM. Trimming took 5 bases from V and 5 from J, leaving 6 bases between them. This CDR3 is 12 amino acids long. To note about this clone: Antigen unknown.

The sequencing input was Tregs from blood. The V gene is TRBV28, the J gene TRBJ2-2; D is uncertain. This clonotype was sampled from a woman aged 40 to 49 with type 1 diabetes. The CDR3 DNA is TGTGCCAGCAGTCCGGAGACCGGGGAGCTGTTTTTT. Translated, it gives CASSPETGELFF.